The T cell receptor (beta chain) under discussion was sequenced for a study of cytomegalovirus exposure and HLA in healthy donors (dated by TCRdb to about 2017). Describing the broader study: According to an earlier analysis of 587 of the donors, 150 million to 200 million T cells yielded 120 million or so unique TCR beta sequences and 276 Gb of sequence data. An early release covering over 500 HLA-typed donors comprised approximately 290 gigabases of sequencing data and around 85 million unique TCR sequences. Of the 398 genotyped donors, approximately 80% fell in the genetic ancestry cluster associated with self-reported Caucasian donors. The study was designed to test whether signatures of past pathogen exposure could be identified by cataloging public T cell receptors. The study used immunosequencing to profile the T cell repertoires of 666 subjects and linked those repertoires to cytomegalovirus serostatus. Besides the first cohort of approximately 710 subjects, a separate validation cohort made up of roughly 120 different subjects was used. To predict cytomegalovirus infection status, the study combined high-throughput TCR immunosequencing, statistical association of individual TCRs with disease status, and machine learning. A later analysis re-analyzed previously published TCR beta repertoires from approximately 670 donors and added high-resolution HLA genotyping to study TCR occurrence patterns. Rather than drawing on any new phenotypic data, the later analysis identified candidate immune exposures from TCR beta sequences and the way those sequences occurred across donors. An earlier analysis of approximately 580 of the donors used high-throughput TCR beta sequencing to judge whether each TCR beta V gene segment behaved as functional or pseudogenic. Donor age, sex, ethnicity and CMV serostatus were collected together with the repertoire data. Genome-wide SNP genotypes for about 55% of the roughly 670 donors were used in a later genetic analysis, which treated that subset as a discovery cohort. Every discovery cohort repertoire had been produced on one sequencing platform. HLA typing covered class I and class II loci at four-digit resolution. The number of typed donors differed by locus: roughly 620-630 for A, B, C, DRB1 and DQB1; approximately 540 for DQA1; around 610 for DPA1; and roughly 490 for DPB1. Five DR-DQ haplotypes were handled as single units for association and clustering, since linkage in the cohort was strong. On average, about 200,000 unique TCR beta nucleotide sequences were sequenced per donor among about 400 genotyped donors of the cohort, with approximately 18% of those sequences being non-productive.

The cohort comprised 666 healthy bone marrow donors. At the time of sampling, all cohort members were nominally healthy, though unrecorded immune exposures were likely present. The donor was CMV seropositive and was included in the group of almost 300 seropositive cohort members. Each donor provided a peripheral blood sample, and peripheral blood mononuclear cells were used for TCR beta sequencing. Genomic DNA extraction from the blood cell samples was performed with the Qiagen DNeasy Blood Extraction Kit. The germline V gene provides CDR1 SQVTM and CDR2 ANQGSEA. Including cysteine and phenylalanine, the CDR3 has 13 amino acids. The read is trimmed to its CDR3 DNA, 39 bases read in frame from base 1. Trimming costs V 7 bases and J 0 bases, and their ends lie 12 bases apart. The protocol used for the library was the immunoSEQ multiplex PCR assay. For the multiplex PCR, a mixture combining 60 forward primers for TCR Vbeta segments and 13 reverse primers for TCR Jbeta segments was used. The CDR3 region of rearranged TCR beta genes was amplified from genomic DNA by a multiplex PCR assay. The amplified TCR beta libraries were sequenced on the Illumina HiSeq System as 87-base-pair reads. The published analysis was carried out like this. Across the 500 to 700 repertoires, a later analysis counted tens of millions of unique TCR beta chains, 9.5 million to 13 million of which were shared by at least two donors. Raw reads were error-corrected and collapsed into unique sequences with a nearest-neighbor algorithm that merged closely related sequences to remove PCR and sequencing errors. CDR3 sequences were aligned to IMGT reference sequences to assign V, D and J gene segments. For a sequence to be retained, a match of at least six nucleotides to both a V gene segment and a J gene segment was required. A rearrangement counted as productive if the CDR3 had no stop codons and remained in frame with V and J, and every other rearrangement counted as non-productive. Following IMGT convention, CDR3 was defined as the stretch from the second conserved V-encoded cysteine to the conserved J-encoded phenylalanine. The earlier analysis of roughly 590 of the donors excluded sequences that lacked an unambiguous match to a single V gene segment. An earlier analysis of a few hundred of the donors called V segments functional above 56.7% productive rearrangements and segregating when the between-donor standard deviation exceeded 5%. A statistical classification framework was built for diagnosing cytomegalovirus status from the catalog of TCR beta chain sequences. In a later analysis, V and J genes were assigned by comparing TCR nucleotide sequences against IMGT/GENE-DB human TR gene sequences. The TCRdist pipeline was used in a later analysis to assign CDR3 sequences and most-parsimonious VDJ recombination scenarios. In a later analysis, each TCR beta chain was defined by its CDR3 amino acid sequence together with its V-gene family, and reads lacking a unique V-gene family were excluded. In a later analysis, around 600 highly shared, low-generation-probability nucleotide sequences were removed to address suspected cross-contamination and a sequencing artifact. In a later analysis, a clonal expansion index was calculated for each public chain from normalized within-repertoire ranks of inferred template counts. In a later analysis, generation probabilities were computed with a VDJ recombination model fitted to out-of-frame rearrangements, and the resulting probabilities were checked against IGoR. In a later analysis, TCR-TCR, TCR-HLA and TCR-CMV co-occurrence was scored with hypergeometric tests, and a repertoire-size bias correction was applied to TCR pairs. A later analysis estimated false discovery rates by permuting HLA or CMV assignments 20 times. In a later analysis, co-occurring TCRs were grouped using DBSCAN, and TCRdist sequence similarity was added for clustering within HLA-allele-positive subsets. Repertoires with fewer than 30,000 or more than 120,000 public chains were left out of co-occurrence clustering, as were a handful of repertoires with anomalous nucleotide sharing. In TCRdb, the immuneACCESS table is reduced to in-frame sequences with V and J assigned. These tables do not hold every clone; where another copy was compared, an unresolved V gene accounts for under half, and the others remain unexplained. V and J calls and clone size come straight from that table; D and trimming were deduced from the DNA. The sample table lists about 150,000 clones, more than 65% of them with a count of one. The ten largest clones take up about 1.5% of the sample.

Points the paper makes about the study in general: A cluster of highly shared sequence variants was judged likely to be a technical artifact of the sequencing pipeline. This cohort had only TCR beta chains sequenced, and the lack of alpha or paired-chain data limited which features could be detected. Some IMGT-functional V segments, including TRBV6-2 and TRBV6-3, could not be distinguished by the 87-base-pair reads and were therefore excluded. In a later analysis, several top co-occurrence clusters were reported to appear linked to parvovirus B19, influenza, CMV and Epstein-Barr virus. A further reported finding was that TCR beta sequences accurately predicted the HLA-A and HLA-B alleles for most subjects in the first cohort. Seventeen rarely observed V segments, including chromosome 9 orphons, were excluded from the earlier analysis of 550 to 700 of the donors because counts were too low. Because some donors lacked HLA typing at each locus, the association tests relied only on the typed subset. An association between a missense DCLRE1C variant and V-gene and J-gene trimming of TCR beta chains was found in a later genetic analysis and replicated in an independent cohort. Broadly in line with IMGT annotations, most TCR beta V segments showed up in productive rearrangements about 87% or about 30% of the time in an earlier analysis of approximately 640 of the donors. Strong co-occurrence of HLA alleles, especially DR and DQ, made assigning TCR associations to individual alleles difficult. The presence/absence analyses assumed that sequencing depth was roughly uniform across donors, and that assumption may not be true. In a later analysis, 15,000 to 20,000 TCR beta sequences were associated with specific HLA alleles at a false discovery rate of 0.05. In a later analysis, HLA-associated TCR beta chains were found to be more clonally expanded and to have lower generation probabilities than equally common non-associated chains. Most CMV-associated TCR beta chains appeared to be HLA-restricted in a later analysis, and the HLA associations seemed to be driven largely by CMV exposure. A few of the identified cytomegalovirus-associated TCR beta chains were confirmed in vitro to be specific for cytomegalovirus antigens. The study listed approximately 160 TCR beta chains as associated with cytomegalovirus. CMV serostatus was the only immune exposure information available for the cohort. Most TCR sequences were observed very rarely across donors, whereas some public TCRs were present in many individuals. The authors suggested that the approach could potentially be extended to other disease states and immunological phenotypes. Cytomegalovirus status was reported to be diagnosed by the classifier with high specificity and sensitivity in both the original and validation cohorts. Correlated functional status among segregating V segments might be attributable to linkage disequilibrium, but an unknown experimental factor could not be ruled out. In a later analysis, TCR association rates were found to vary across HLA loci, with the most associated TCRs seen for DRB1 alleles and the fewest for HLA-C alleles. Compared with the roughly 670-donor mean, donors in an Asian-associated ancestry cluster had fewer N-insertions in productive TCRs, according to a later genetic analysis.

Comment on this clone: Its antigen is not yet known. Per-base qualities were not stored, and no clone one base away is much larger.

The sequencing sample was made of PBMCs. The sequence came from a man aged 50-60 years in good health and CMV-seropositive. The receptor chain draws on TRBV29-1 and TRBJ1-1; there is no confident call for the D gene. The CDR3 corresponds to CSALAQLNTEAFF. The nucleotides are TGCAGCGCCCTGGCCCAATTGAACACTGAAGCTTTCTTT. This CDR3, with the reference TRBV29-1 and TRBJ1-1 proteins standing in past its ends, gives the full variable domain SAVISQKPSRDICQRGTSLTIQCQVDSQVTMMFWYRQQPGQSLTLIATANQGSEATYESGFVIDKFPISRPNLTFSTLTVSNMSPEDSSIYLCSALAQLNTEAFFGQGTRLTVV.